This T cell receptor beta chain is drawn from a study of blood T cell repertoires in COVID-19. This CDR3 is 15 amino acids long. Germline V gene data show CDR1 as MNHNS and CDR2 as SASEGT. Trimming shortened V by 2 bases and J by 0 bases, and 8 bases separated the two germline ends. Profiled with immunoSEQ multiplex PCR; TCRdb holds only in-frame clones, not every one. The table lists some 110,000 clones, 65% to 90% of them singletons, with 4% to 6% in the top ten. This chain joins TRBV6-1 and TRBJ1-3, with a possible D match to TRBD1 (5 bases). This TCR was recovered from a man aged 55 to 70 with acute or convalescent COVID-19. The sequenced sample was peripheral blood. The CDR3, as DNA: TGTGCCAGCAGTGAACGGAGGGGCTCTGGAAACACCATATATTTT. Protein sequence: CASSERRGSGNTIYF.